A selection of T cell receptor beta chains follows, all from one sample in a study of blood T cells in healthy people across ages. MiXCR, applied by TCRdb to the 5' RACE reads, yields one record per CDR3 protein. The sample holds hundreds of thousands of distinct CDR3 sequences, about 43% seen once. Sample: blood. The receptors were gathered from a man older than 75 in good health. Both conserved end residues are part of each CDR3. A D gene is named only where the DNA matches it firmly. Some rows have no size entry. The others give once, few or many, or a class for an expanded clone.

abundance	j_gene	d_gene	v_gene	CDR3nt	CDR3aa
-	TRBJ2-1	TRBD2	TRBV27	TGTGCCAGCAGTCCCCGATCGAGACTAGCGGGATTTGAGCAGTTCTTC	CASSPRSRLAGFEQFF
many	TRBJ2-1	-	TRBV6-6	TGTGCCAGCAGTTACGCGGGGGCTTTGGACAATGAGCAGTTCTTC	CASSYAGALDNEQFF
-	TRBJ1-6	TRBD1	TRBV20-1	TGCAGTGCCAGCACCCTTGACAGGGAGAATTCACCCCTCCACTTT	CSASTLDRENSPLHF
-	TRBJ2-5	TRBD2	TRBV2	TGTGCCAGCAGTGAAGCGGTCAGACTAGCGGGCACGCAAGAGACCCAGTACTTC	CASSEAVRLAGTQETQYF
-	TRBJ2-1	-	TRBV9	TGTGCCAGCAACTCCCTCCTCCGGGGGTTCAACAATGAGCAGTTCTTC	CASNSLLRGFNNEQFF
-	TRBJ1-1	-	TRBV6-5	TGTGCCAGCAGTTACCTCGGTGGGCCCATGACCACTGAAGCTTTCTTT	CASSYLGGPMTTEAFF
few	TRBJ1-2	-	TRBV4-2	TGTGCCAGCAGCCAAGTAACCGGCATCTCCTATGGCTACACCTTC	CASSQVTGISYGYTF
-	TRBJ1-2	-	TRBV7-8	TGTGCCAGCAGCTCTTCGACGGCTTACTATGGCTACACCTTC	CASSSSTAYYGYTF
-	TRBJ1-5	-	TRBV28	TGTGCCAGCAGTAGGAACCGGAGGGTGGTTCAGCCCCAGCATTTT	CASSRNRRVVQPQHF
-	TRBJ2-1	-	TRBV14	TGTGCCAGCAGCCAAGATTACGGGTTGGGATCCTACAATGAGCAGTTCTTC	CASSQDYGLGSYNEQFF
-	TRBJ2-7	-	TRBV25-1	TGTGCCAGCAGTAAAAGGGGGGGAACTAGGACCTACGAGCAGTACTTC	CASSKRGGTRTYEQYF
-	TRBJ2-1	TRBD2	TRBV7-2	TGTGCCAGCAGCTCCAGGACTAGCGGGAGGAGCCACAATGAGCAGTTCTTC	CASSSRTSGRSHNEQFF
-	TRBJ2-3	TRBD2	TRBV7-2	TGTGCCAGCAGCGTAACTAGCGGGAAAATAGATACGCAGTATTTT	CASSVTSGKIDTQYF
-	TRBJ2-5	TRBD2	TRBV20-1	TGCAGTGCTAGAGATAGCGGGATCGAGGAGACCCAGTACTTC	CSARDSGIEETQYF
-	TRBJ2-1	-	TRBV7-3	TGTGCCAGCAGCTCAAAGCCAGGGCAGGGTGAGCAGTTCTTC	CASSSKPGQGEQFF
-	TRBJ2-7	TRBD1	TRBV2	TGTGCCAGCAGTGAAGCGGGGAGACAGGGGGCATGCGAGCAGTACTTC	CASSEAGRQGACEQYF
-	TRBJ2-3	TRBD1	TRBV3-1	TGTGCCAGCAGCCCTCGACAGGGGGCGGGCACAGATACGCAGTATTTT	CASSPRQGAGTDTQYF
-	TRBJ2-5	-	TRBV5-6	TGTGCCAGCAGCTTGGACCCCACGGGGCTAGCAGGATATAAAGAGACCCAGTACTTC	CASSLDPTGLAGYKETQYF
few	TRBJ1-2	-	TRBV20-1	TGCAGTGCTAGCACCAGGGGAGGCTATGGCTACACCTTC	CSASTRGGYGYTF
once	TRBJ1-1	TRBD1	TRBV6-2/TRBV6-3	TGTGCCAGCAAGATCAACAGGGGGGAAAACACTGAAGCTTTCTTT	CASKINRGENTEAFF
few	TRBJ2-3	-	TRBV28	TGTGCCAGCAGTTTCCCGCCAGCTACAGATACGCAGTATTTT	CASSFPPATDTQYF
-	TRBJ1-5	-	TRBV6-2/TRBV6-3	TGTGCCAGCAGTCTTCATTGGAATCAGCCCCAGCATTTT	CASSLHWNQPQHF
-	TRBJ2-6	-	TRBV4-3	TGCGCCAGCAGCCAAGATCCACCGACAGTCTCTGGGGCCAACGTCCTGACTTTC	CASSQDPPTVSGANVLTF
-	TRBJ1-4	-	TRBV28	TGTGCCAGCAGACCGCAGAGGGACTTTCGTGAAAAACTGTTTTTT	CASRPQRDFREKLFF
-	TRBJ2-3	-	TRBV6-6	TGTGCCAGCAGGCAGGGGATACGGACAGATACGCAGTATTTT	CASRQGIRTDTQYF
-	TRBJ2-7	TRBD2	TRBV5-1	TGCGCCAGCGGCCCCCTCACTATCACTAGCGGGTACGAGCAGTACTTC	CASGPLTITSGYEQYF
few	TRBJ2-5	TRBD2	TRBV2	TGTGCCAGCATGCGCCTACGGGCGGGAGTTGGAGAGACCCAGTACTTC	CASMRLRAGVGETQYF
-	TRBJ2-1	-	TRBV3-1	TGTGCCAGCAGCCAAGATTTAGGGGACGGGCTACAACCTCGGACCGCCTACAATGAGCAGTTCTTC	CASSQDLGDGLQPRTAYNEQFF
-	TRBJ2-1	-	TRBV11-1	TGTGCCAGCAGCGGACGTAGCGGTTACAATGAGCAGTTCTTC	CASSGRSGYNEQFF
few	TRBJ2-1	-	TRBV5-5	TGTGCCAGCAGCTTGCGGAGGGGGCGCAATGAGCAGTTCTTC	CASSLRRGRNEQFF
-	TRBJ2-5	-	TRBV20-1	TGCAGTGCTAGAGACGTGAGAGAGACCCAGTACTTC	CSARDVRETQYF
-	TRBJ2-2	-	TRBV29-1	TGCAGCGTTGAATCCGGGACTCAGACCGGGGAGCTGTTTTTT	CSVESGTQTGELFF
-	TRBJ2-7	TRBD2	TRBV20-1	TGCAGTGCTAAGCGGGAGTACGAGCAGTACTTC	CSAKREYEQYF
few	TRBJ2-1	-	TRBV6-1	TGTGCCAGCAGTGAAATCAAAGGGGAGTTCTTC	CASSEIKGEFF
many	TRBJ2-7	-	TRBV29-1	TGCAGCGTTGAAGATGGAGGCTACGAGCAGTACTTC	CSVEDGGYEQYF
-	TRBJ2-7	TRBD2	TRBV20-1	TGCAGTGCTAGACTAGCGGGCACCTACGAGCAGTACTTC	CSARLAGTYEQYF
few	TRBJ2-3	-	TRBV6-2/TRBV6-3	TGTGCCAGCAGTTACGAGGAAACTAGCACAGATACGCAGTATTTT	CASSYEETSTDTQYF
few	TRBJ1-5	TRBD1	TRBV6-1	TGTGCCAGCAGTGGGGGGACAGGGGGGAAGGTTCAGCCCCAGCATTTT	CASSGGTGGKVQPQHF
-	TRBJ2-4	-	TRBV15	TGTGCCACCAGCAGAGGCACCAAAAACATTCAGTACTTC	CATSRGTKNIQYF
-	TRBJ2-4	TRBD2	TRBV27	TGTGCCAGCAGACGGGGGGAGGGTGAGCAGTACTTC	CASRRGEGEQYF
few	TRBJ2-7	-	TRBV7-2	TGTGCCAGCAGCTTAAGAGGGACAAGACTCTACGAGCAGTACTTC	CASSLRGTRLYEQYF
-	TRBJ2-1	TRBD2	TRBV6-2/TRBV6-3	TGTGCCAGCAGTTTAGCGGGGACTAATAAGTTCTTC	CASSLAGTNKFF
-	TRBJ2-3	-	TRBV13	TGTGCCAGCAGCTCCGAAGGCGATACGCAGTATTTT	CASSSEGDTQYF
-	TRBJ2-5	-	TRBV7-2	TGTGTCAGCAGCAAAACAGCCCAAGAGACCCGGTACTTC	CVSSKTAQETRYF
-	TRBJ1-5	-	TRBV7-9	TGTGCCAGCAGCCCCCTGGGGGCAGTCAATCAGCCCCAGCATTTT	CASSPLGAVNQPQHF
few	TRBJ2-7	-	TRBV11-2	TGTGCCAGCAGCTTAGTCGTCGGGCTAGGAGTCTACGAGCAGTACTTC	CASSLVVGLGVYEQYF
once	TRBJ1-5	-	TRBV7-9	TGTGCCAGCAGCTTAATGGGGGGAGGCGCCAATCAGCCCCAGCATTTT	CASSLMGGGANQPQHF
few	TRBJ1-6	-	TRBV20-1	TGCAGTGCTAGTGGAGTTAGAAATTCACCCCTCCACTTT	CSASGVRNSPLHF
-	TRBJ2-2	-	TRBV6-2/TRBV6-3	TGTGCCAGCAGTTACTCAACCTCGTGGACCGGGGAGCTGTTTTTT	CASSYSTSWTGELFF
-	TRBJ1-2	TRBD1	TRBV6-1	TGTGCCAGCCTAACTAGGACAGGGGTTGGCTATGGCTACACCTTC	CASLTRTGVGYGYTF
-	TRBJ2-7	-	TRBV9	TGTGCCAGCAGCCCCCCCGGGTTCCGATACGAGCAGTACTTC	CASSPPGFRYEQYF
-	TRBJ2-7	TRBD1	TRBV7-2	TGTGCCAGCAGTCCCGGGACAGGGGGCAAATACGAGCAGTACTTC	CASSPGTGGKYEQYF
-	TRBJ2-7	TRBD2	TRBV6-2/TRBV6-3	TGTGCCAGCAGGGGATCTAGCGGGGTCCCTCCTTTGGATGAGCAGTACTTC	CASRGSSGVPPLDEQYF
-	TRBJ2-5	-	TRBV5-5	TGTGCCAGCAGCTTGGGCAGGGGAGGGACCCAGTACTTC	CASSLGRGGTQYF
few	TRBJ2-4	-	TRBV18	TGTGCCAGCTCACCCGTGGACAGAAACATTCAGTACTTC	CASSPVDRNIQYF
few	TRBJ1-4	-	TRBV12-3/TRBV12-4	TGTGCCAGCAGTTTAAAGCCGGGGGCGGGGGAAAAACTGTTTTTT	CASSLKPGAGEKLFF
-	TRBJ2-1	TRBD2	TRBV28	TGTGCCAGCAGTTTCCGGACTAGCGGGAGTATTGATGAGCAGTTCTTC	CASSFRTSGSIDEQFF
-	TRBJ2-1	-	TRBV20-1	TGCAGTGCTAGAGATCTCCTTCGGACTAACAATGAGCAGTTCTTC	CSARDLLRTNNEQFF
-	TRBJ1-5	TRBD1	TRBV20-1	TGCAGTGCAAAGATAGGACAGGGGAGCCAGCCCCAGCATTTT	CSAKIGQGSQPQHF
-	TRBJ2-7	TRBD2	TRBV7-2	TGTGCCAGCAGCTTAGCGAGCGGGAGGGCTCGTCGGGAGCAGTACTTC	CASSLASGRARREQYF